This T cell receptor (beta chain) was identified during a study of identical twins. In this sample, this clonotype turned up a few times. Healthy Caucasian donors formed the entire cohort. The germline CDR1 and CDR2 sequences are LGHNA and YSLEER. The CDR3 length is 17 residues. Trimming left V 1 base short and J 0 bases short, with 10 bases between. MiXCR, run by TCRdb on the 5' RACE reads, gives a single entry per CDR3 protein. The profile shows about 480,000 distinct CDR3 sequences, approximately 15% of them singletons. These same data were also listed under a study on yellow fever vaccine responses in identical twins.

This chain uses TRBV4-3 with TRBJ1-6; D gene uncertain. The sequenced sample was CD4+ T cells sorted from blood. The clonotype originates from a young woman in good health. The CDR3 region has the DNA TGCGCCAGCAGCCAAGCTCCGGGAAGCTCCTATAATTCACCCCTCCACTTT. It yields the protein CASSQAPGSSYNSPLHF.